Below are 7 T cell receptor beta chains sequenced from a single sample in a study of cytomegalovirus exposure and HLA in healthy donors. Primers: 60 Vbeta forward and 13 Jbeta reverse. Repertoires were generated with immunoSEQ multiplex PCR, while TCRdb's copy carries only in-frame clones and drops some. The data hold some 200,000 clones, with 70% to 80% observed a single time. The sample taken for sequencing was PBMCs. The receptors were gathered from a woman aged 25 to 39 in good health and CMV-seronegative.

The chain links TRBV5-1 to TRBJ2-5; TRBD1 aligns across 7 bases. The CDR3 runs to 13 residues. CDR1 is SGHRS, CDR2 YFSETQ, per germline. Unmatched junction bases numbered 1, after V lost 1 base and J lost 4 bases. Here the CDR3 reads CASSLNRGETQYF. CDR3 nucleotide sequence: TGCGCCAGCAGCTTGAACAGGGGAGAGACCCAGTACTTC. Full variable domain (rest looked up from reference TRBV5-1 and TRBJ2-5): KAGVTQTPRYLIKTRGQQVTLSCSPISGHRSVSWYQQTPGQGLQFLFEYFSETQRNKGNFPGRFSGRQFSNSRSEMNVSTLELGDSALYLCASSLNRGETQYFGPGTRLLVL.

The CDR3 sequence: CASSLGPAADNQPQHF. Here the CDR3 DNA reads TGCGCCAGCAGCTTGGGACCGGCGGCGGACAATCAGCCCCAGCATTTT. The chain couples TRBV5-1 to TRBJ1-5; no clear D gene. V was clipped by 0 bases and J by 3 bases, with 13 bases between them. The CDR3 sequence is 16 residues long. The germline V gene encodes CDR1 SGHRS and CDR2 YFSETQ.

The chain is built from TRBV30 and TRBJ1-6; D is possibly TRBD1 (6 bases). The CDR3 is made up of 16 amino acids. CDR1 and CDR2 (germline): GTSNPN, SVGIG (reference sequence). Trimming stripped 2 bases from V and 6 bases from J, with 17 bases between. CDR3: CAWSLAGARLNSPLHF. CDR3 DNA: TGTGCCTGGAGTCTCGCAGGGGCTAGGCTTAATTCACCCCTCCACTTT.

This clone was detected only once. The chain links TRBV10-3 to TRBJ2-7; maybe TRBD2 (7 bases). There are 11 residues in the CDR3. V lost 10 bases, J lost 7 bases, and 14 bases lay in between. The germline CDR1 and CDR2 sequences are ENHRY and SYGVKD. The CDR3, as DNA: TGTGCCACAGGGAGGGGGGGGGAGCAGTACTTC. Translating gives CATGRGGEQYF.

The gene calls are TRBV6-1 and TRBJ1-1; TRBD1 matches 8 bases. V lost 6 bases and J lost 4; bases outside the gene matches: 7. Germline CDR1 MNHNS, CDR2 SASEGT. This CDR3 has 14 amino acids. The CDR3 nucleotides are TGTGCCAGCAGCATAGTACAGGGGGGCACTGAAGCTTTCTTT. It translates to CASSIVQGGTEAFF.

V gene TRBV7-3 combines with J gene TRBJ2-5; no reliable D call. This CDR3 contains 13 residues. Germline CDR1 and CDR2: SGHTA and FQGTGA. V lost 5 bases, J lost 7 bases, and 14 bases lay in between. The CDR3 region has the DNA TGTGCCAGCAGCCCTCAGGTCGAAGGGACCCAGTACTTC. It codes for CASSPQVEGTQYF.

This clone occurred a few times. The CDR3: CAWSPGWYEQYF. DNA for the CDR3: TGTGCCTGGAGTCCCGGGTGGTACGAGCAGTACTTC. V is TRBV30 and J is TRBJ2-7, with no clear D. The germline V gene encodes CDR1 GTSNPN and CDR2 SVGIG (reference sequence). V was trimmed by 2 bases and J by 4 bases, leaving 9 bases between them. The CDR3 is 12 amino acids.